This T cell receptor (beta chain) was profiled in a study of tumor-infiltrating lymphocytes in primary liver carcinoma. The V and J ends lost 8 bases and 11 bases, in that order; junction bases with no gene match: 10. The CDR3 spans 13 residues. Germline CDR1 and CDR2: SGHAT and FQNNGV. This clonotype appeared a few times. The antigen is not known. General study findings and limits: Relative to tumor region pairs, the tumor-adjacent and tumor-blood pairs showed overlap that was lower.

Germline DNA was also extracted, while the blood RNA originated from unsorted whole blood. TCR beta cDNA came from about 0.55 ug total RNA, primed with a constant-region primer. Three nested multiplex PCR rounds, a slightly modified ARM-PCR, produced the libraries for TCR beta. The first two PCR rounds used TRBV1-TRBV30 forward primers with a C-beta reverse primer, 9 to 10 cycles each. TCRdb passed the multiplex PCR reads through MiXCR, listing each CDR3 protein once. This table has approximately 340,000 distinct CDR3 sequences, roughly 61% appearing once. This TCR was sampled from a middle-aged man with primary liver carcinoma and hepatitis B virus infection. The sample taken for sequencing was peripheral blood. V gene TRBV11-2 combines with J gene TRBJ1-4, with 8 bases aligning to TRBD1. CDR3 loop: CASGDRGLGKLFF. The CDR3 DNA reads as TGTGCCAGCGGAGACAGGGGCCTTGGGAAACTGTTTTTT. The whole variable domain, remainder taken from reference TRBV11-2 and TRBJ1-4, is EAGVAQSPRYKIIEKRQSVAFWCNPISGHATLYWYQQILGQGPKLLIQFQNNGVVDDSQLPKDRFSAERLKGVDSTLKIQPAKLEDSAVYLCASGDRGLGKLFFGSGTQLSVL.